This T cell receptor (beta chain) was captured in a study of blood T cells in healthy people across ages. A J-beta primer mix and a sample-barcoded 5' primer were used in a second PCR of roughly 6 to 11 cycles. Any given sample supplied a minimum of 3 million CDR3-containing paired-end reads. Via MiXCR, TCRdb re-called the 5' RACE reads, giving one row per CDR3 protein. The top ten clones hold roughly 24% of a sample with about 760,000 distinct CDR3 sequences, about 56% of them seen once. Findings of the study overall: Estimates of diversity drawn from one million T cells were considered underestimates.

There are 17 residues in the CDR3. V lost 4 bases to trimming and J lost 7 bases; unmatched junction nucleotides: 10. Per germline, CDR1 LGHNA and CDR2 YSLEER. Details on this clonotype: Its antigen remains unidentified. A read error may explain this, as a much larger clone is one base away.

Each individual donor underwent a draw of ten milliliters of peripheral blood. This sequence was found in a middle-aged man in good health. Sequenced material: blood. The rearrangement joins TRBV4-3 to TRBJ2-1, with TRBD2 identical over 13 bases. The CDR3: CASSRERAGLAGNEQFF. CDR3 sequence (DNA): TGCGCCAGCAGCCGAGAAAGGGCGGGACTAGCGGGGAATGAGCAGTTCTTC.